This TCR beta chain was captured by sequencing in a study of cytomegalovirus exposure and HLA in healthy donors. Germline CDR1 SNHLY, CDR2 FYNNEI. J lost 3 bases, V lost 6 bases, and 6 bases had no gene match. This CDR3 has 14 residues. Note on this clone: Its antigen remains unidentified.

In nominal health when sampled, donors likely had unrecorded immune exposures nonetheless. The PCR was carried out with 60 Vbeta primers and 13 Jbeta primers. The method was immunoSEQ multiplex PCR; TCRdb's version includes in-frame clones alone and lacks a portion of them. The table records 130,000 or so clones, approximately 71% of them present only once. Study-wide findings and caveats: A highly shared variant cluster was judged a likely technical artifact.

J is TRBJ2-7 and V is TRBV2, with 9 bases identical to TRBD1. What was sequenced was PBMCs. This sequence originates from a woman aged 55-75 years in good health and CMV-seronegative. The CDR3, as DNA: TGTGCCAGCAGCGCCGGGACAGGGAGCTACGAGCAGTACTTC. This sequence encodes CASSAGTGSYEQYF.